The entry that follows covers one TCR beta chain sequence. This receptor's antigen is unknown. Qualities for individual bases were not recorded, and no much larger clone is one base off. Genomic DNA was extracted from sorted cells for sequencing of the TCRbeta CDR3 region. TCRbeta CDR3 regions were sequenced using the immunoSEQ Assay. TCRdb limited this immuneACCESS table to in-frame rearrangements with V and J called. A share of clones is missing; checked studies link under half to unresolved V genes, and the rest is unexplained. The sample table records roughly 30,000 clones; about 90% of these occur just once. Just under 9.5% of the sample is taken by the ten largest. Patients with autoimmune disease history or receiving systemic immunosuppression were excluded from the trial. Peripheral blood for TCR sequencing was drawn from every dose cohort at baseline, at cycle 4 day 1 and at cycle 7 day 1. The samples were taken from a phase I, first-in-human, multicenter, open-label dose-escalation trial of ivuxolimab. The trial enrolled adults with locally advanced or metastatic head and neck squamous cell, hepatocellular, melanoma or renal cell carcinoma. Before TCR sequencing, CD4+ and CD8+ T cells were separately sorted from peripheral blood.

These data belong to a study of OX40 agonist ivuxolimab in advanced cancers. General notes on the study: Ivuxolimab, which targeted the costimulatory receptor OX40 (CD134), was an agonistic, fully human IgG2 monoclonal antibody. Intravenous ivuxolimab was administered to patients every 2 weeks at six dose levels: 0.01, 0.1, 0.3, 1.5, 3 and 10 mg/kg. Of the approximately 50 dose-escalation patients, hepatocellular carcinoma was present in approximately 20, melanoma in approximately 15, renal cell carcinoma in 9 and head and neck cancer in 9. In the dose-escalation cohort, 65% to 85% of patients were male, and the mean age was roughly 60 years with a range of roughly 20 to 80. Prior anti-PD-1, anti-PD-L1 or anti-CTLA-4 therapy was permitted, and 40% of dose-escalation patients had received checkpoint inhibitors. Three dose-escalation patients achieved partial responses, one with hepatocellular carcinoma and two with cutaneous melanoma. Peripheral TCRbeta sequencing aimed to test whether ivuxolimab altered TCR sequence diversity and caused clonal T-cell expansion. The paper describes the monotherapy dose-escalation part (N of about 52 patients) of the phase I trial of ivuxolimab.

CDR1 and CDR2 are drawn from the germline V gene (reference sequence): SGHNT, YYREEE. Reading from cysteine to phenylalanine, the CDR3 counts 16 amino acids. Here the CDR3 DNA is all that survives: 48 bases in frame from base 1. Trimming takes 5 bases off V and 2 bases off J; junction bases not matched to a gene: 12. General conclusions and limits of the study: On average, CD8+ T cells showed more expanded clones than CD4+ T cells after ivuxolimab. Low levels of normalized T-cell clonal expansion were also seen in some patients who did not respond. At doses of 0.1 to 3.0 mg/kg, clonal expansion of both CD4+ and CD8+ blood T cells was observed from baseline to week 6. The antigen specificity of the peripheral T cells that underwent clonal expansion was not determined. In the 0.1-3.0 mg/kg groups, partial responders were among the patients with the lowest normalized peripheral clonal expansion, particularly in CD8+ T cells.

The sequence was collected from an adult with an advanced solid tumor such as melanoma, head and neck, liver or kidney cancer. Recombination linked TRBV5-4 to TRBJ2-5; 7 central nucleotides agree with TRBD1. Sample: CD4+ or CD8+ T cells sorted from blood, taken in a trial of the OX40 agonist ivuxolimab. CDR3 reads: CASSPGQVMGQETQYF. Here is the DNA: TGTGCCAGCAGTCCTGGACAGGTCATGGGGCAAGAGACCCAGTACTTC.